This TCR beta chain emerged from a study of blood T cell repertoires in COVID-19. Study-level background: Samples came from the United States, Italy and Spain, spanning acute and convalescent COVID-19. Sources were T cells, B-cell-depleted T cells, or PBMCs; the material itself was cDNA or gDNA.

This clone was counted a few times. In the original processing: Amplification of reference gene primers provided the estimated nucleated cell counts. TCRdb keeps only in-frame clones here, not all; method: immunoSEQ multiplex PCR. D and trimming were read from the DNA, whereas the V and J calls and clone size are those reported in that table. The table has about 140,000 clones, approximately 78% seen once. CDR1 and CDR2 from the germline V gene are SGHAT and FQNNGV. The CDR3 loop spans 14 amino acids. V dropped 5 bases and J dropped 7; count of bases not matched to a gene: 5. Material for sequencing was peripheral blood. The clonotype was recovered from a woman of 80 years or more with acute or convalescent COVID-19. The chain recombines TRBV11-2 with TRBJ2-5; 12 bases agree with TRBD2. The CDR3: CASSALAGGPTQYF. The CDR3 DNA follows: TGTGCCAGCAGCGCACTAGCGGGAGGCCCGACCCAGTACTTC.